In this sample, the clone carrying this T cell receptor beta chain turned up a few times. Its antigen is as yet unknown. Trimming removed 2 bases from V and 7 bases from J, with 15 bases in between. Germline CDR1 reads GTSNPN; CDR2 reads SVGIG (reference sequence). This CDR3 has 14 amino acids. The record originates from a study of cytomegalovirus exposure and HLA in healthy donors. Study-wide findings and caveats: Clonal expansion was found to be greater in HLA-associated TCR beta chains than in equally common others in a later analysis. Rare TCR sequences predominated, though certain public TCRs were found in many donors. TCR beta sequences reportedly predicted the HLA-A and HLA-B alleles of most subjects accurately.

Both 60 Vbeta primers and 13 Jbeta primers went into the PCR. TCRdb keeps only in-frame clones here, not all; method: immunoSEQ multiplex PCR. Of around 110,000 clones listed, roughly 9.9% are singletons. The J gene is TRBJ1-5, the V gene TRBV30, with TRBD1 as a possible D gene (5 bases). Sequenced: PBMCs. This receptor was identified in a man aged 25 to 45 in good health and CMV-seronegative. The CDR3 region is CAWSIQGGGQPQHF. DNA for the CDR3: TGTGCCTGGAGTATCCAGGGAGGAGGGCAGCCCCAGCATTTT.